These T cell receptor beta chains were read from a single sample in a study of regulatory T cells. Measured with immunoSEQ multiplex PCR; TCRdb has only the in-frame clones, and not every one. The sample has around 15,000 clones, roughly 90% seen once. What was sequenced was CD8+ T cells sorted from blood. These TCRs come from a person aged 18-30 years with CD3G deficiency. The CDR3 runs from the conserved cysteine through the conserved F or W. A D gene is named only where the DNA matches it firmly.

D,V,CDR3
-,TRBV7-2,CASNPSGGWGGNTIYF
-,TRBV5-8,CASSWRGGGGNTIYF
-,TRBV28,CASSFRLLGEQFF
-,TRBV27,CASSLSFYSPLHF
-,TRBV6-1,CASSPSGRPAYGYTF
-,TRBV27,CASSLYPVWDEQFF
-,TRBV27,CASSFRVDTEAFF
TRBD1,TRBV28,CASSLRQGGYEQYF
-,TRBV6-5,CASSYSTGANVLTF
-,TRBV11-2,CASSAAAPSSTDTQYF
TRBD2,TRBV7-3,CASSLEGAGVPRTDTQYF
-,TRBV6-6,CASTPRITNEKLFF
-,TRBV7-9,CASDPRQPSGTGELFF
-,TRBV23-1,CASEGLHRVNEQYF
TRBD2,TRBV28,CASSLTSAGGETQYF
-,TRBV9,CASSVGGDSSYNEQFF
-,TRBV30,CAWSLSGLGWTEAFF
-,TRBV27,CASSSRPGTPLYEQYF
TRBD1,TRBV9,CASSVTGDNEQFF
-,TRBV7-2,CASSLETLTDTQYF
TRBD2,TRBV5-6,CASNPGRGINEQFF
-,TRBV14,CASAGLEYTGELFF
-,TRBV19,CASSIGTGSSYNSPLHF
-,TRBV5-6,CASSLGGMNTEAFF
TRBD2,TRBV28,CASSPISGSGEQYF
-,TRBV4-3,CASSQDRGGYSPLHF
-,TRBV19,CARRGVIGNYGYTF
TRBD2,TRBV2,CASDTSGGNEQFF
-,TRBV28,CASSLFYTGSQETQYF
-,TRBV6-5,CASSYAGGDTEAFF
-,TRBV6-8,CASSPDASYNEQFF
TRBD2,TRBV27,CASSLEKRGGKIAYEQYF
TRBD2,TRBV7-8,CASSTGLAGGPGETQYF
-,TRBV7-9,CASSLPNTDTQYF
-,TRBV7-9,CASSLLAPARGGELFF
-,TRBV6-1,CASSVRPANTEAFF
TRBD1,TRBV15,CATLSRDRGPMDGYTF
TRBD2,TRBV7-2,CASSPGLAVYSGTQYF
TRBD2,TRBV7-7,CASRLAGDTGELFF
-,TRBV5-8,CASSLEAERETQYF
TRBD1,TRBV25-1,CASSAGTGTYGYTF
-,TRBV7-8,CASSLAKTANTEAFF
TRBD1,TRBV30,CAWSPGTGYTEAFF
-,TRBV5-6,CASSMGLTSGANVLTF
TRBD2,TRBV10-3,CAISGSGGRAEQYF
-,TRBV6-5,CASSSSGTKQETQYF
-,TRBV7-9,CASSSGGAEAFF
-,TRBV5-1,CASSLELGLRNSPLHF
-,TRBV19,CASSIAVPHFGGTPTLETQYF
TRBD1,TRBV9,CASSVGTGDNSPLHF
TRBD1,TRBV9,CASSLGTGRNQPQHF
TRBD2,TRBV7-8,CASRTSGGTDTQYF
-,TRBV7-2,CASSLRVGGASSYNEQFF
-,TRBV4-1,CASSHPRSEQYF